The 18 T cell receptor beta chains below come from one sample, sequenced in a study of control samples from healthy donors and cancer patients. Here immunoSEQ multiplex PCR was the method, and the copy in TCRdb shows in-frame clones only, minus some. In the table there are tens of thousands of clones, roughly nine tenths of which are singletons. The material sequenced was PBMCs. The receptors were gathered from a woman aged 50 to 60 with colorectal cancer.

The rearrangement uses TRBV5-1 and TRBJ1-2; D not resolved. CDR1 and CDR2 from the germline V gene are SGHRS and YFSETQ. The CDR3 contains 12 residues. With 4 bases removed from V and 3 bases from J, the gap between germline ends came to 7 bases. The CDR3 reads CASSEGDYGYTF. DNA of the CDR3: TGCGCCAGCAGCGAGGGTGACTATGGCTACACCTTC.

The V and J genes are TRBV6-5 and TRBJ1-1, with 7 nucleotides matching TRBD1. V dropped 4 bases and J dropped 3; count of bases not matched to a gene: 2. The germline V gene has CDR1 MNHEY and CDR2 SVGAGI. The CDR3 contains 13 residues. The chain's CDR3 is CASSLQGDTEAFF. In nucleotides, the CDR3 is TGTGCCAGCAGTTTGCAGGGGGACACTGAAGCTTTCTTT.

V gene TRBV27 combines with J gene TRBJ2-3; D gene ambiguous. V lost 4 bases to trimming and J lost 7 bases, with 18 bases between them. Looked up from germline, CDR1 is MNHEY and CDR2 is SMNVEV (reference sequence). The CDR3 consists of 15 residues. The CDR3 nucleotides read TGTGCCAGCAGTTCTTATCGGGCGGACCGGAATACGCAGTATTTT. As protein: CASSSYRADRNTQYF.

This chain uses TRBV5-1 with TRBJ1-4; 10 nucleotides line up with TRBD1. The CDR3 consists of 22 residues. Germline V CDR1 and CDR2: SGHRS, YFSETQ. V gave up 1 base and J gave up 6 bases; unmatched junction bases: 24. The CDR3 protein is CASSLRQGAWLGSLADHEKLFF. In nucleotides, the CDR3 is TGCGCCAGCAGCTTGCGACAGGGGGCTTGGCTTGGATCGTTGGCCGATCATGAAAAACTGTTTTTT.

Here the CDR3 DNA reads TGTGCCAGCAGTCCCTGGCCGAACACCGGGGAGCTGTTTTTT. Translation: CASSPWPNTGELFF. The chain uses TRBV28 and TRBJ2-2, with D unclear. V shed 5 bases and J shed 0 bases, with 7 bases lying between them. The CDR3 has 14 amino acids. Germline values: CDR1 MDHEN, CDR2 SYDVKM.

The chain links TRBV6-5 to TRBJ1-2; 10 bases fit TRBD1. The germline gives CDR1 MNHEY, CDR2 SVGAGI. The CDR3 is 14 amino acids. V trimming: 4 bases; J trimming: 7 bases; junction bases outside the gene matches: 6. The CDR3 nucleotides read TGTGCCAGCAGTTCGATCGGACAGGGGGGTGGCTACACCTTC. Translation gives CASSSIGQGGGYTF.

The table lists this clone with a count of one. V is TRBV10-3 and J is TRBJ2-7, with D possibly TRBD2 on 6 matching bases. This CDR3 comprises 14 residues. Trimming removed 7 bases at V and 2 bases at J, with 15 bases between. The germline gives CDR1 ENHRY, CDR2 SYGVKD. The CDR3: CAIMGDSPPYEQYV. The CDR3 region has the DNA TGTGCCATCATGGGGGACTCACCTCCCTACGAGCAGTACGTC.

The rearrangement joins TRBV1 to TRBJ2-5; TRBD2 is taken as the D call from the table, unchecked against the DNA. TRBV1 is listed as a pseudogene. The CDR3 has 16 residues. The CDR3 spells CTSSQESGNRQETQYF. In nucleotides, the CDR3 is TGCACCAGCAGCCAAGAATCGGGGAACCGACAAGAGACCCAGTACTTC.

This clone was seen only a few times. The chain is built from TRBV4-3 and TRBJ1-6; 8 positions agree with TRBD1. CDR3 length: 15 amino acids. Germline-derived CDR1 and CDR2 are LGHNA and YSLEER. The trim removed 0 bases at V and 7 bases at J, leaving 2 bases unmatched. The CDR3 DNA sequence: TGCGCCAGCAGCCAAGAGCCAGGGGGCAATTCACCCCTCCACTTT. Residues: CASSQEPGGNSPLHF.

This CDR3 is CASRGTGTGLAKNIQYF. Here the CDR3 DNA reads TGTGCCAGCAGGGGAACCGGGACAGGGCTAGCCAAAAACATTCAGTACTTC. The chain links TRBV2 to TRBJ2-4, with TRBD1 identical over 9 bases. The CDR3 is made up of 17 amino acids. V lost 6 bases, J lost 0 bases, and 9 bases stayed unmatched. Germline values: CDR1 SNHLY, CDR2 FYNNEI.

This clone was counted between two and nine times. This chain joins TRBV19 and TRBJ1-5; tentative D call: TRBD1 (6 bases). V dropped 5 bases and J dropped 5 bases, with 16 bases sitting between them. CDR1 is LNHDA and CDR2 is SQIVND in the germline V gene (reference sequence). The CDR3 sequence is 15 residues long. CDR3 bases: TGTGCCAGTAGTCCAGGGACAACCGCCGATCAGCCCCAGCATTTT. Protein product: CASSPGTTADQPQHF.

The chain couples TRBV7-6 to TRBJ1-2; no reliable D call. The V end lost 1 base, the J end lost 2 bases, and 5 bases lay between the germline ends. Germline V lookup: CDR1 SGHVS, CDR2 FNYEAQ. The CDR3 loop spans 13 amino acids. CDR3 bases: TGTGCCAGCAGCTTAGACGAGAACTATGGCTACACCTTC. It encodes CASSLDENYGYTF.

The chain carries TRBV20-1 and TRBJ1-1; D unresolved. The CDR3 contains 9 residues. Trimming stripped 6 bases from V and 9 bases from J, with 8 bases between. Germline-derived CDR1 and CDR2 are DFQATT and SNEGSKA (reference sequence). The CDR3 loop reads CSAGTKAFF. CDR3 nucleotides: TGCAGTGCCGGAACCAAAGCTTTCTTT.

The CDR3 loop is CASSIRTGNYGYTF. Here the CDR3 DNA reads TGTGCCAGCAGCATCCGGACAGGGAACTATGGCTACACCTTC. The chain couples TRBV5-6 to TRBJ1-2; 8 bases align to TRBD1. The junction had 4 bases not matched to a gene; V was cut back by 4 bases and J by 2 bases. The CDR3 is 14 amino acids. Germline values: CDR1 SGHDT, CDR2 YYEEEE.

V is TRBV7-9 and J is TRBJ2-3; a possible D gene is TRBD1 (5 bases). Trimming left V 7 bases short and J 6 bases short, with 20 bases between. This CDR3 is 15 amino acids long. Germline V gene data show CDR1 as SEHNR and CDR2 as FQNEAQ (reference sequence). The CDR3 sequence is CASTGFWGTQDTQYF. CDR3 bases: TGTGCCAGCACCGGTTTTTGGGGCACCCAGGATACGCAGTATTTT. The full variable domain, rest sourced from reference TRBV7-9 and TRBJ2-3, is DTGVSQNPRHKITKRGQNVTFRCDPISEHNRLYWYRQTLGQGPEFLTYFQNEAQLEKSRLLSDRFSAERPKGSFSTLEIQRTEQGDSAMYLCASTGFWGTQDTQYFGPGTRLTVL.

The chain combines TRBV19 with TRBJ2-1; unclear D gene. This CDR3 is 13 amino acids long. Trimming left V 5 bases short and J 5 bases short, with 10 bases between. CDR1 is LNHDA, CDR2 SQIVND, per germline (reference sequence). The CDR3, as DNA: TGTGCCAGTAGTGTGGGTGGCCACAATGAGCAGTTCTTC. It yields the protein CASSVGGHNEQFF. Using reference TRBV19 and TRBJ2-1 for the parts outside the CDR3, the full variable domain is DGGITQSPKYLFRKEGQNVTLSCEQNLNHDAMYWYRQDPGQGLRLIYYSQIVNDFQKGDIAEGYSVSREKKESFPLTVTSAQKNPTAFYLCASSVGGHNEQFFGPGTRLTVL.

This rearrangement joins TRBV6-6 to TRBJ1-5; TRBD1 is a possible D gene (5 bases). V was cut by 5 bases and J by 0 bases, with 23 bases left in between. Germline V gene sequence: CDR1 MNHNY, CDR2 SVGAGI (reference sequence). The CDR3 consists of 19 residues. The CDR3: CASSPLWGRAGYSNQPQHF. In nucleotides, the CDR3 is TGTGCCAGCAGTCCCCTTTGGGGACGTGCGGGTTATAGCAATCAGCCCCAGCATTTT.

The CDR3 reads CASSEHSNQPQHF. The CDR3 nucleotides are TGTGCCAGCAGCGAACATAGCAATCAGCCCCAGCATTTT. The V and J genes are TRBV9 and TRBJ1-5; D call uncertain. V lost 3 bases to trimming and J lost 0 bases, with 4 bases between them. CDR3 size: 13 residues. CDR1 is SGDLS and CDR2 is YYNGEE in the germline V gene.